The clone carrying this T cell receptor beta chain was seen a few times. CDR3 and TCR beta VDJ profiling relied on genomic DNA as the template. TCRdb independently ran MiXCR on the reads; one entry per CDR3 protein. Counted here are 150,000 to 200,000 distinct CDR3 sequences, roughly 50% occurring once; the ten biggest clones make up roughly 1.8%. The CDR3 has 14 residues. V dropped 6 bases and J dropped 2; count of bases not matched to a gene: 7. The germline V gene has CDR1 ENHRY and CDR2 SYGVKD. All patients picked for sequencing had shown, by flow cytometry, an expansion of CD8+CD57+ cells. Severe acquired aplastic anemia was the diagnosis recorded for all patients. The data stem from a study of CD8+CD57+ T cells in acquired aplastic anemia. Study in general: Sorted cells (CD4+ and CD8+) yielded DNA amounts that averaged approximately 2.9 ug.

Sample: sorted CD4+, CD8+, or CD8+CD57+ T cells (not recorded which) from PBMCs. This clonotype was obtained from a human donor with aplastic anemia. This chain uses TRBV10-3 with TRBJ2-7; 7 nucleotides line up with TRBD1. The CDR3 nucleotides read TGTGCCATCAGGACTACAGGGGTTGCCTACGAGCAGTACTTC. This gives the protein CAIRTTGVAYEQYF.